The source of this TCR beta chain is a study of vaccination effects on CD4 cells after COVID-19. Study-wide results and limits: Whether induced by infection or by vaccine, clones showed marked clonal contraction late after vaccination. Early post-infection timepoints were absent, and convalescent patients were few.

V gave up 6 bases and J gave up 6 bases, with 14 bases separating them. The CDR3 totals 13 residues. Profiling relied on immunoSEQ multiplex PCR, and the TCRdb table lists in-frame clones only, not all of them. This table has about 55,000 clones, roughly 70% appearing once. Details on this clone: Its antigen is not known.

Ahead of sequencing, the ViraFEST assay grew antigen-specific CD4+ T cells using viral peptide pools. After around nine days in culture, the CD4+ T cells were isolated. In the vaccine recipients, nucleocapsid antibodies were negative and there was no prior SARS-CoV-2 infection. Days 3 and 7 were when half the medium was replaced with IL-2 medium. The V call is TRBV12-3 or TRBV12-4, the J call TRBJ1-2; TRBD1 is a possible D gene (5 bases). This clonotype was sampled from a human donor who received a COVID-19 vaccine. Source: CD4+ T cells from PBMCs cultured with SARS-CoV-2 spike peptides, taken before COVID-19 vaccination. CDR3 in DNA: TGTGCCAGCAGATCCTTCCGAGGGGATGGCTACACCTTC. It is translated as CASRSFRGDGYTF.